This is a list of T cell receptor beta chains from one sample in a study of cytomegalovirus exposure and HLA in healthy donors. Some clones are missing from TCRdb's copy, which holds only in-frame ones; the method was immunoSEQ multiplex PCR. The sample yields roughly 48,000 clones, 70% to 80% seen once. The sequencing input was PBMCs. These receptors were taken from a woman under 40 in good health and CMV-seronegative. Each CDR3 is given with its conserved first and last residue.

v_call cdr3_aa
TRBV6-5 CASSSLNEQYF
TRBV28 CASNQGASQPQHF
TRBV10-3 CAISESATAYNSPLHF
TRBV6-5 CASSPGQSGNTEAFF
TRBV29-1 CSVERVGTEAFF
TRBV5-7 CASSSLTGEGVSGANVLTF
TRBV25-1 CASSELTGQETQYF
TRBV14 CASSGQGETLHF
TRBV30 CAWITGTNYGYTF
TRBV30 CAWRDPGQGAGYTF
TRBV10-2 CASLYQETQYF
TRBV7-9 CASSLGGKIGETQYF
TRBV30 CAWSANPGNAGNTIYF
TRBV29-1 CSVDGRGGGTDTQYF
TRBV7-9 CASSSISTGEADTQYF
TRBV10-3 CAISESTPTGYTF
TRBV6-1 CASSDEARGSFF
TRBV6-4 CASSDSSGEYNEQFF
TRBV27 CASRKVTGFGEAFF
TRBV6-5 CASSYSGTGHEQYF
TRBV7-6 CASSLGPGAAWETQYF
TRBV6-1 CASSEPTAYNEQFF
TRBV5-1 CASSLGRGQETQYF
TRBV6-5 CASSFDRGNTEAFF
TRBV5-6 CASSGGVQGARSTDTQYF
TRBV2 CASSELTWQGAGYEQYF
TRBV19 CASKSGFIPSNQPQHF
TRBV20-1 CSARSSYEQYF
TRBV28 CASSLRTGNAETQYF
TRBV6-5 CASSYGLNYGYTF
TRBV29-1 CSVEGAPDNQETQYF
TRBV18 CASSPRTGRTIDEQYF
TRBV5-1 CASSWGTSTDTQYF
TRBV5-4 CASSPTTRPRPGEAFF
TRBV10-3 CAISEGGGGRYEQYF
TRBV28 CASSLISRDISYNEQFF